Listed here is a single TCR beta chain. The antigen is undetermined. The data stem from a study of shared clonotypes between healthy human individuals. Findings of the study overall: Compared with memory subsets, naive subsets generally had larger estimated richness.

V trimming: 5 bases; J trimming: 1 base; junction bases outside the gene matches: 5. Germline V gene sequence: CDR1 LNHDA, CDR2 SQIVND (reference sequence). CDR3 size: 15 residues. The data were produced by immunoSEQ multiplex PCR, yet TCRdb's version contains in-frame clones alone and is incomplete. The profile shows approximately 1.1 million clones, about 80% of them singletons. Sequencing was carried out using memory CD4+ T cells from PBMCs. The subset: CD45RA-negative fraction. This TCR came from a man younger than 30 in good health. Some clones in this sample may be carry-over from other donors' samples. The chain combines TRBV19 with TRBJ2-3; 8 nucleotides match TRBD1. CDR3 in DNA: TGTGCCAGTAGTGGTCCGACAGGGGGCACAGATACGCAGTATTTT. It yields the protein CASSGPTGGTDTQYF.